These T cell receptor beta chains were read from a single sample in a study of control samples from healthy donors and cancer patients. Assay: immunoSEQ multiplex PCR; the TCRdb copy retains only in-frame clones and omits some. Of over 85,000 clones in the sample, about 90% were seen once. Sample: blood. The receptors shown here come from a woman younger than 35 in good health. The CDR3 runs from the conserved cysteine through the conserved F or W. D genes are given only for firm matches. Size is omitted from some rows. Given values are once, few, many or a class for expanded clones.

CDR3nt,CDR3aa,v_gene,abundance,j_gene,d_gene
TGTGCCAGCAGCTTACCGCGGGACAAGCCCCAGCATTTT,CASSLPRDKPQHF,TRBV7-3,NA,TRBJ1-5,NA
TGTGCCAGCTCACCTCTTAGGGACAGGGAGGATACGCAGTATTTT,CASSPLRDREDTQYF,TRBV18,NA,TRBJ2-3,TRBD1
TGCAGCGTTGTGCGAGAAAAAGCGGGTGGCTACACCTTC,CSVVREKAGGYTF,TRBV29-1,NA,TRBJ1-2,NA
TGTGCCAGTAGTATTGGGGGTTCCCAGCCCCAGCATTTT,CASSIGGSQPQHF,TRBV19,once,TRBJ1-5,NA
TGTGCCAGCAGCACTAGCGGTGGATCCTACGAGCAGTACTTC,CASSTSGGSYEQYF,TRBV9,NA,TRBJ2-7,TRBD2
TGTGCCAGCAGCTTGAACGGGGTCCGCGATGAAAAACTGTTTTTT,CASSLNGVRDEKLFF,TRBV7-9,once,TRBJ1-4,NA
TGCAGCGTTGAAGGGCAGAGCTATGGCTACACCTTC,CSVEGQSYGYTF,TRBV29-1,NA,TRBJ1-2,NA
TGTGCCAGCAGCCAGAGGTACCCTTATAGCAATCAGCCCCAGCATTTT,CASSQRYPYSNQPQHF,TRBV3-1/TRBV3-2,once,TRBJ1-5,NA
TGTGCCAGCAGCGAAGGACGGATTTCACCCCTCCACTTT,CASSEGRISPLHF,TRBV7-2,NA,TRBJ1-6,NA
TGTGCCAGCAGTCCAACCTTTGGGGCAGGGTTGGAGACCCAGTACTTC,CASSPTFGAGLETQYF,TRBV28,NA,TRBJ2-5,NA
TGCAGCGTTCCGTCGGGACAGGGATCTGGAAACACCATATATTTT,CSVPSGQGSGNTIYF,TRBV29-1,NA,TRBJ1-3,TRBD1
TGTGCCAGCAGTTTAAGGCCAGGGGGCGCTGGAAACACCATATATTTT,CASSLRPGGAGNTIYF,TRBV28,NA,TRBJ1-3,TRBD1
TGTGCCAGCAGTTTATTGCGGGGTGGGAAGTACTTC,CASSLLRGGKYF,TRBV28,NA,TRBJ2-7,NA
TGTGCCAGCAGTGAGTACCTGAATTCACCCCTCCACTTT,CASSEYLNSPLHF,TRBV6-1,once,TRBJ1-6,NA
TGTGCCAGCAGCTTGTCAGCACAGAACACTGAAGCTTTCTTT,CASSLSAQNTEAFF,TRBV5-4,NA,TRBJ1-1,NA
TGTGCAAGTCGCTTAGCGCGGGACCGGCGGGATCGATCCTACAATGAGCAGTTCTTC,CASRLARDRRDRSYNEQFF,TRBV12-2,NA,TRBJ2-1,NA
TGTGCCAGTAGTATGAGTAGGGTAACGAACACTGAAGCTTTCTTT,CASSMSRVTNTEAFF,TRBV19,NA,TRBJ1-1,NA
TGTGCCAGCACCGAAGGTGACATTCAGTACTTC,CASTEGDIQYF,TRBV6-6,NA,TRBJ2-4,NA
TGCGCCAGCAGCTTCATAGCGGGGGGACCTACGGCTACGCAGTATTTT,CASSFIAGGPTATQYF,TRBV5-1,NA,TRBJ2-3,TRBD2
TGCGCCAGCAGCTCTGGGGCGGGACAGGGGGCAGGTGAGCAGTTCTTC,CASSSGAGQGAGEQFF,TRBV5-1,NA,TRBJ2-1,TRBD1
TGCGCCAGCAGCTTGACACCTTCGACCCGCTCCTACGAGCAGTACTTC,CASSLTPSTRSYEQYF,TRBV5-1,NA,TRBJ2-7,NA
TGCGCCAGCAGCTACTCCCGGGACACGGCGAAGGTCGAGCAGTACTTC,CASSYSRDTAKVEQYF,TRBV5-1,NA,TRBJ2-7,NA
TGTGCCACCGAGACAGCTTGGTCTGGAAACACCATATATTTT,CATETAWSGNTIYF,TRBV28,NA,TRBJ1-3,NA
TGTGCCAGCAGCTTATACGAGACTAGCGGGAAGACCCAGTACTTC,CASSLYETSGKTQYF,TRBV11-2,NA,TRBJ2-5,TRBD2